This entry lists 14 T cell receptor beta chains sequenced from one sample in a study of OX40 agonist ivuxolimab in advanced cancers. Profiling relied on immunoSEQ multiplex PCR, and the TCRdb table lists in-frame clones only, not all of them. The data hold around 48,000 clones, with approximately 81% observed a single time. The starting material was CD4+ or CD8+ T cells sorted from blood, obtained in a trial of the OX40 agonist ivuxolimab. The receptors were sampled from an adult with an advanced solid tumor such as melanoma, head and neck, liver or kidney cancer.

This chain connects TRBV6-1 to TRBJ1-4; maybe TRBD1 (5 bases). Germline CDR1 is MNHNS and CDR2 is SASEGT. V lost 3 bases and J 12 bases, leaving 20 bases between the germline ends. The CDR3 spans 15 residues. As DNA, the CDR3 is TGTGCCAGCAGTGAGATGGGACGGGGGAGCGGGGAACTGTTTTTT. It encodes CASSEMGRGSGELFF.

The V and J genes are TRBV6-5 and TRBJ2-1, with 9 positions matching TRBD2. The CDR3 is 15 residues long. Germline CDR1 and CDR2: MNHEY and SVGAGI. The V and J ends lost 4 bases and 4 bases, in that order; junction bases with no gene match: 5. The CDR3 coding sequence is TGTGCCAGCAGTTTGGTACTAGCGGGTTACAATGAGCAGTTCTTC. It encodes CASSLVLAGYNEQFF.

This clone was detected a few times. The chain uses TRBV19 and TRBJ2-7, with 9 nucleotides matching TRBD2. Germline V gene sequence: CDR1 LNHDA, CDR2 SQIVND (reference sequence). After removal of 3 bases from V and 3 bases from J, the junction contained 6 bases not matched to a gene. The CDR3 is 15 amino acids. CDR3 region: CASSILAGGNYEQYF. The CDR3 coding sequence is TGTGCCAGTAGTATTCTGGCGGGAGGGAACTACGAGCAGTACTTC.

The genes are TRBV15 and TRBJ2-1; tentatively, D is TRBD2 (6 bases). V lost 3 bases to trimming and J lost 9 bases, with 9 bases between them. There are 12 residues in the CDR3. Germline V gene sequence: CDR1 LNHNV, CDR2 YYDKDF (reference sequence). CDR3 loop: CATSSLGGEQFF. Written as DNA, the CDR3 is TGTGCCACCAGCAGTTTGGGGGGTGAGCAGTTCTTC. Combining the CDR3 with reference TRBV15 and TRBJ2-1 gives the whole variable domain DAMVIQNPRYQVTQFGKPVTLSCSQTLNHNVMYWYQQKSSQAPKLLFHYYDKDFNNEADTPDNFQSRRPNTSFCFLDIRSPGLGDTAMYLCATSSLGGEQFFGPGTRLTVL.

The chain recombines TRBV28 with TRBJ1-2, with no clear D. The CDR3 totals 13 residues. Germline CDR1 is MDHEN and CDR2 is SYDVKM. Between the trimmed V and J ends, which lost 6 bases and 7 bases, there was a span of 15 bases. CDR3: CASSSDFSGGYTF. CDR3 coding DNA: TGTGCCAGCAGCTCCGATTTCTCCGGTGGCTACACCTTC.

This chain connects TRBV6-5 to TRBJ2-7; 7 bases align to TRBD2. Trimming removed 2 bases from V and 5 bases from J; junction bases left unmatched: 9. The CDR3 totals 15 residues. Germline CDR1 and CDR2: MNHEY and SVGAGI. CDR3 in DNA: TGTGCCAGCAGTTACAGATCGGCGGGAGCGGACGAGCAGTACTTC. This translates into CASSYRSAGADEQYF.

V and J are TRBV5-1 and TRBJ2-3; 10 bases align to TRBD1. Germline-derived CDR1 and CDR2 are SGHRS and YFSETQ. CDR3 size: 16 residues. V lost 4 bases, J lost 1 base, and 6 bases stayed unmatched. CDR3 in DNA: TGCGCCAGCAGCGCCAGACAGGGGGCAGGCACAGATACGCAGTATTTT. It is translated as CASSARQGAGTDTQYF.

The chain couples TRBV6-1 to TRBJ2-3; TRBD2 matches 8 bases. CDR1 MNHNS and CDR2 SASEGT come from the germline V gene. Germline trimming cut 5 bases from V and 1 base from J; bases unmatched to any gene: 5. This CDR3 comprises 15 residues. CDR3 loop: CASSLRSGGTDTQYF. The CDR3 coding sequence is TGTGCCAGCAGTCTCCGTAGCGGGGGCACAGATACGCAGTATTTT.

The chain's CDR3 is CASSHTGGSTDTQYF. CDR3 coding DNA: TGTGCCAGCAGCCATACAGGGGGATCCACAGATACGCAGTATTTT. The rearrangement links TRBV4-2 to TRBJ2-3; TRBD1 matches at 8 bases. The CDR3 has 15 amino acids. V lost 3 bases, J lost 2 bases, and 4 bases stayed unmatched. The V gene's germline CDR1 is LGHNA and CDR2 YNFKEQ.

This chain uses TRBV4-1 with TRBJ2-1, with unresolved D. Germline-derived CDR1 and CDR2 are MGHRA and YSYEKL. CDR3 length: 17 amino acids. V was clipped by 3 bases and J by 6 bases, with 21 bases between them. CDR3: CASSQGHLGKASNEQFF. In nucleotides, the CDR3 is TGCGCCAGCAGCCAGGGCCATCTAGGGAAAGCGTCCAATGAGCAGTTCTTC.

The chain has TRBV5-1 and TRBJ2-3; 8 bases are a match to TRBD2. CDR1 is SGHRS, CDR2 YFSETQ, per germline. J was trimmed by 4 bases and V by 0 bases; bases with no gene match: 7. This CDR3 has 16 amino acids. The CDR3 sequence is CASSLGEAGVADTQYF. As DNA, the CDR3 is TGCGCCAGCAGCTTGGGGGAAGCGGGAGTAGCAGATACGCAGTATTTT. Supplemented by reference TRBV5-1 and TRBJ2-3, the full variable domain reads KAGVTQTPRYLIKTRGQQVTLSCSPISGHRSVSWYQQTPGQGLQFLFEYFSETQRNKGNFPGRFSGRQFSNSRSEMNVSTLELGDSALYLCASSLGEAGVADTQYFGPGTRLTVL.

The CDR3 sequence is CASSLAGSYEQYF. The CDR3 bases are TGTGCCAGCAGCTTAGCTGGCTCCTACGAGCAGTACTTC. This chain links TRBV11-3 with TRBJ2-7; D remains ambiguous. V lost 1 base and J lost 0, with 4 bases in between. Germline CDR1 SGHNT, CDR2 YENEEA. The CDR3 is made up of 13 amino acids.

The table lists this clone with a count of one. The J gene is TRBJ2-1, the V gene TRBV4-2; D might be TRBD1 or TRBD2, each matching 5 bases. The CDR3 totals 12 residues. Germline loops: CDR1 LGHNA, CDR2 YNFKEQ. Deletions cut 3 bases from V and 9 bases from J, with 9 bases between. The DNA for the CDR3 is TGTGCCAGCAGCCAGGCCGGGGCTGAGCAGTTCTTC. It translates to CASSQAGAEQFF.

This chain joins TRBV4-1 and TRBJ2-2; D remains ambiguous. This CDR3 is built from 14 residues. V lost 1 base to trimming and J lost 7 bases, with 10 bases between them. Germline V lookup: CDR1 MGHRA, CDR2 YSYEKL. The CDR3 DNA reads TGCGCCAGCAGCCAAGCGCCGTGGGACGGGGAGCTGTTTTTT. It is translated as CASSQAPWDGELFF.